The rows below give T cell receptor beta chains drawn from one sample of a study of T cells in Graves' hyperthyroidism and ophthalmopathy. Using its own MiXCR run on the multiplex PCR reads, TCRdb lists one record per CDR3 protein. The data show 550,000 to 700,000 distinct CDR3 sequences, about half seen once. The sequenced material came from peripheral blood or thyroid tissue (not recorded which). Receptors originate from an adult woman with Graves' disease, either hyperthyroidism or ophthalmopathy (not recorded which). Both conserved end residues are part of each CDR3. Clone size appears in some rows only: once, few, many, or a class for an expanded clone.

TRBJ1-4	TRBV15	once	CATSPGTADREKLFF
TRBJ2-7	TRBV27	few	CASSGGTGRAEQYF
TRBJ1-6	TRBV19	-	CAIRDRVDSPLHF
TRBJ2-2	TRBV5-1	many	CASSPRTDTGELFF
TRBJ2-7	TRBV29-1	-	CSITSGSGYEQYF
TRBJ2-2	TRBV7-9	-	CASSPPGGRVTGELFF
TRBJ1-2	TRBV7-8	-	CASSTSGAHVRNYGYTF
TRBJ1-5	TRBV24-1	-	CATSDPRQDNQPQHF
TRBJ2-5	TRBV6-5	-	CAIKEGQGMMETQYF
TRBJ1-4	TRBV7-3	-	CASSLNGQGGKLFF
TRBJ1-3	TRBV10-3	once	CAIKDGNTIYF
TRBJ2-2	TRBV7-7	many	CASSLNLGTNTGELFF
-	TRBV10-2	-	CASSDPPGREQFF
TRBJ1-2	TRBV28	few	CASSGQGWYGYTF
TRBJ2-7	TRBV27	many	CASSLRGQGYEQYF
TRBJ1-5	TRBV15	few	CATSSGTGNQPQHF
TRBJ1-2	TRBV15	many	CATSSLGDFSYGYTF
TRBJ1-6	TRBV7-9	-	CAISLSGQENSPLHF
TRBJ1-2	TRBV10-3	many	CAISSQPGFFYGYTF
TRBJ1-6	TRBV7-9	many	CASSSTDYNSPLHF
TRBJ1-6	TRBV2	-	CDRQGGYSPLHF
TRBJ2-3	TRBV20-1	once	CSASEVFLNEGTDTQYF
TRBJ2-5	TRBV7-6	many	CASSFSGTRRETQYF
TRBJ2-1	TRBV10-3	few	CAITGGVGTGVFNEQFF
TRBJ2-2	TRBV2	-	CATRGTPDTGELFF
TRBJ1-2	TRBV6-5	many	CASSYGGQVGYTF
TRBJ1-1	TRBV2	medium-sized	CASSEVENTEAFF
TRBJ1-5	TRBV12-3/TRBV12-4	-	CASSVGVGRQSQHF
TRBJ2-5	TRBV20-1	-	CSASPTPRGETQYF
TRBJ1-2	TRBV20-1	many	CSAREGETGGGYTF
TRBJ1-1	TRBV4-1	-	CASSQDKTAPPMNTEAFF
TRBJ2-7	TRBV2	many	CASSDQGDRYEQYF
TRBJ1-1	TRBV6-1	many	CASSDRSGVNTEAFF
TRBJ1-4	TRBV29-1	-	CSCKGRENEKLFF
TRBJ2-5	TRBV15	few	CATSRRQNWGGETQYF
TRBJ1-2	TRBV7-9	once	CASSLFSGTGGGYGYTF
TRBJ2-2	TRBV12-3/TRBV12-4	many	CASSFLVGAGELFF
TRBJ2-5	TRBV9	-	CASGPRTHQETQYF
TRBJ1-1	TRBV29-1	-	CSSGVGDTEAFF
TRBJ1-4	TRBV10-3	many	CAISESNFEKLFF
TRBJ2-6	TRBV7-9	-	CASSRWASGRAGANVLTF
TRBJ1-1	TRBV10-3	few	CAISESGQGWRSEAFF
TRBJ2-7	TRBV29-1	-	CSLGLAGDYEQYF
TRBJ1-1	TRBV2	many	CASSPTGIDTEAFF
TRBJ2-3	TRBV2	few	CASSPGAAGVIDTQYF
TRBJ1-3	TRBV10-3	-	CATRGSSGSTIYF
TRBJ2-5	TRBV29-1	-	CSVDGVQYF
TRBJ1-4	TRBV11-2	many	CASSFPKAGGEKLFF
TRBJ1-2	TRBV19	many	CASRPGTGTNYGYTF
TRBJ1-2	TRBV5-1	-	CASSSAGSGYTF
TRBJ2-3	TRBV2	few	CASSAIVWGRGTDTQYF
TRBJ1-4	TRBV4-1	few	CASSQGLPGTARGLNEKLFF
TRBJ1-4	TRBV5-6	many	CASSLVKVREKLFF
TRBJ1-1	TRBV10-3	-	CAISEEGTGDVAFF
TRBJ2-5	TRBV2	-	CASRGGVHQETQYF
TRBJ2-6	TRBV24-1	-	CATSDPSGANVLTF
TRBJ2-2	TRBV2	-	CASSTEVGELFF
TRBJ2-7	TRBV6-2/TRBV6-3	-	CASSRLAGGGSF
TRBJ2-5	TRBV7-8	-	CASSPRAGRQETQYF